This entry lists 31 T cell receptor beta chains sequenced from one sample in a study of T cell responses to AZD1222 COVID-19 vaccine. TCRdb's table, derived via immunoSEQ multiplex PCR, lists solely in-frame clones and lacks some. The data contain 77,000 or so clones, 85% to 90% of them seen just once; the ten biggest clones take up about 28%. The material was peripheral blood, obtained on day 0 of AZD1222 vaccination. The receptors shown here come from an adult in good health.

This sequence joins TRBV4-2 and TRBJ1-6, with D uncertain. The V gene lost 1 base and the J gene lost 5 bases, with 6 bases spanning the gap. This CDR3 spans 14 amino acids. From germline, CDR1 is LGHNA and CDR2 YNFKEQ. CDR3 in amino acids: CASSQGQDNSPLHF. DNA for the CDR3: TGTGCCAGCAGCCAAGGGCAGGATAATTCACCCCTCCACTTT.

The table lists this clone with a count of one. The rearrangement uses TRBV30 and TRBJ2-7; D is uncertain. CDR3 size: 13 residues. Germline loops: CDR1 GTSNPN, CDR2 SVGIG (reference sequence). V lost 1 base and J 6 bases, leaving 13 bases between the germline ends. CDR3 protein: CAWSATTPVEQYF. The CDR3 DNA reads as TGTGCCTGGAGTGCGACAACTCCTGTCGAGCAGTACTTC.

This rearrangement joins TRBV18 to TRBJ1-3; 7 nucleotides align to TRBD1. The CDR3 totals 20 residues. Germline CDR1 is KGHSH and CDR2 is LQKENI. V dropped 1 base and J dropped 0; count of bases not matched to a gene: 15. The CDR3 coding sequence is TGTGCCAGCTCACCACTATACCGGGACAGCATCCAGAGCTCTGGAAACACCATATATTTT. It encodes CASSPLYRDSIQSSGNTIYF. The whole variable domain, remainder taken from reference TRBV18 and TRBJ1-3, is NAGVMQNPRHLVRRRGQEARLRCSPMKGHSHVYWYRQLPEEGLKFMVYLQKENIIDESGMPKERFSAEFPKEGPSILRIQQVVRGDSAAYFCASSPLYRDSIQSSGNTIYFGEGSWLTVV.

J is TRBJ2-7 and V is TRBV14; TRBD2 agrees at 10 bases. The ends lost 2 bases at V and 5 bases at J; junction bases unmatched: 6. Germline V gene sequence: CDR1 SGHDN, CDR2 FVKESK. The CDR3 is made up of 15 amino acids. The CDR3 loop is CASSQTGLAEDEQYF. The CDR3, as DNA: TGTGCCAGCAGCCAAACTGGACTAGCGGAAGACGAGCAGTACTTC.

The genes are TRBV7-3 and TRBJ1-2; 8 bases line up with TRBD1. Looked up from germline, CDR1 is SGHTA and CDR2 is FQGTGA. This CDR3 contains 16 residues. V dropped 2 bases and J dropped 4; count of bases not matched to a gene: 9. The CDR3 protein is CASSLGSVQGVYGYTF. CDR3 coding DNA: TGTGCCAGCAGCTTAGGATCCGTACAGGGGGTCTATGGCTACACCTTC.

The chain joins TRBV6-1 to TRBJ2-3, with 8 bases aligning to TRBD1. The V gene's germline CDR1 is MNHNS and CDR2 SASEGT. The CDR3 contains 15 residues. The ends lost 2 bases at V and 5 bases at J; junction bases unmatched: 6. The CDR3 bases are TGTGCCAGCAGTGAATTGACAGGGGCTCAAGATACGCAGTATTTT. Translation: CASSELTGAQDTQYF.

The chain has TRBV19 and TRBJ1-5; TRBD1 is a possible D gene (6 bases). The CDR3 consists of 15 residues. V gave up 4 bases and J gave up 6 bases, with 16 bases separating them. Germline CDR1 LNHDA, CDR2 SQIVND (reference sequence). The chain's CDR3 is CASSSSYRARQPQHF. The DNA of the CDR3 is TGTGCCAGTAGTAGTAGTTACAGGGCCCGTCAGCCCCAGCATTTT.

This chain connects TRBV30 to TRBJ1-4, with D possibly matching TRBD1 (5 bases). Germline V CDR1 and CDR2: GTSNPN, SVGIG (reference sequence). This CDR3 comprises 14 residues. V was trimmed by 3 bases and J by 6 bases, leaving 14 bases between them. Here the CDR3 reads CAWSDGGEDEKLFF. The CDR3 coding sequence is TGTGCCTGGAGCGACGGGGGGGAAGATGAAAAACTGTTTTTT.

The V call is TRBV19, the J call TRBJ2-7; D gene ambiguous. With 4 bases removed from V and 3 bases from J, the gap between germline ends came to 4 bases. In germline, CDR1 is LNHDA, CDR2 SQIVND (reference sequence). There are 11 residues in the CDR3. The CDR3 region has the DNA TGTGCCAGTAGTAATAGCTACGAGCAGTACTTC. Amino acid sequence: CASSNSYEQYF.

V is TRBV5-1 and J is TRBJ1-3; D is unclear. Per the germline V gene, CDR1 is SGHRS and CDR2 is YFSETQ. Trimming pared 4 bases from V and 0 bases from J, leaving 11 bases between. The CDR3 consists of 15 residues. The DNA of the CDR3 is TGCGCCAGCAGCCCGGCTGCCTTCTCTGGAAACACCATATATTTT. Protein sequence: CASSPAAFSGNTIYF. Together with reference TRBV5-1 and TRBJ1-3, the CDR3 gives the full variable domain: KAGVTQTPRYLIKTRGQQVTLSCSPISGHRSVSWYQQTPGQGLQFLFEYFSETQRNKGNFPGRFSGRQFSNSRSEMNVSTLELGDSALYLCASSPAAFSGNTIYFGEGSWLTVV.

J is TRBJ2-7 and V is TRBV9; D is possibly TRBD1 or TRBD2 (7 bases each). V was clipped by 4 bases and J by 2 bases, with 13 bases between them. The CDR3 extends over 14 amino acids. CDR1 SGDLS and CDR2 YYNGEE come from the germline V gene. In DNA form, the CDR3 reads TGTGCCAGCAGCCCAGGGGGGGAAACCTACGAGCAGTACTTC. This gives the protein CASSPGGETYEQYF.

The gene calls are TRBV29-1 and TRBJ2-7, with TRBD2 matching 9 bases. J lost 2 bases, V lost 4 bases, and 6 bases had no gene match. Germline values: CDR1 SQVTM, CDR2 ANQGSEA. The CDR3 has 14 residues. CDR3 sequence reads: CSVGGLAGAYEQYF. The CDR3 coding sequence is TGCAGCGTTGGAGGCTTAGCGGGAGCCTACGAGCAGTACTTC.

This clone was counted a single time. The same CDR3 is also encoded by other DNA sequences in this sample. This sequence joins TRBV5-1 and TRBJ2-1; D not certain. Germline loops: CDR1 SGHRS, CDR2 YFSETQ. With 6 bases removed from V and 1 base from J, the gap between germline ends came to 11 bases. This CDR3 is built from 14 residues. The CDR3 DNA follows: TGCGCCAGCACACTTGGCGGTTCCTACAATGAGCAGTTCTTC. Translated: CASTLGGSYNEQFF.

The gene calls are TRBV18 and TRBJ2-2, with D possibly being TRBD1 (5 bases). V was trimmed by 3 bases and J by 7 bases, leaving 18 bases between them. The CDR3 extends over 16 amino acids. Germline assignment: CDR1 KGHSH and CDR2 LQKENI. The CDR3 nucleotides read TGTGCCAGCTCACCGCGGCAGGGTGGTGGCGGCGGGGAGCTGTTTTTT. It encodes CASSPRQGGGGGELFF.

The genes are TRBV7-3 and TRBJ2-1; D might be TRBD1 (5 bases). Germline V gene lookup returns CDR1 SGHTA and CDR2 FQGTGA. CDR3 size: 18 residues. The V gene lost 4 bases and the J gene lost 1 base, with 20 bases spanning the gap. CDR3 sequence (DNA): TGTGCCAGCAGCTCCCCCCCTTACCAAGCAGGGTCCTACAATGAGCAGTTCTTC. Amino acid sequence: CASSSPPYQAGSYNEQFF.

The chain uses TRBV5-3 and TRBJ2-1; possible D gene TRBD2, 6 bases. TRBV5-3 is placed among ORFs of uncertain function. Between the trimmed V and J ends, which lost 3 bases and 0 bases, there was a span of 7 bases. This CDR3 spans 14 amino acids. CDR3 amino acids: CARSYGSSYNEQFF. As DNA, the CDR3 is TGTGCCAGAAGCTACGGGAGCTCCTACAATGAGCAGTTCTTC.

The CDR3 DNA reads TGTGCCAGCAGCTTACAATTCTCTGAAGCTTTCTTT. It is translated as CASSLQFSEAFF. This sequence joins TRBV5-4 and TRBJ1-1; D is unclear. Germline CDR1 and CDR2: SGHNT and YYREEE (reference sequence). Trimming cost V 2 bases and J 6 bases, with 8 bases left between them. CDR3 size: 12 residues.

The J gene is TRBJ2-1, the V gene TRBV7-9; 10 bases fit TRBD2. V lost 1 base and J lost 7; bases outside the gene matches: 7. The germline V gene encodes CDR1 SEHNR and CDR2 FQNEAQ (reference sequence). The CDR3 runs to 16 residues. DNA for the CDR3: TGTGCCAGCAGCTTAGTTGTCGCTAGCGGGAGAAATGAGCAGTTCTTC. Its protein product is CASSLVVASGRNEQFF.

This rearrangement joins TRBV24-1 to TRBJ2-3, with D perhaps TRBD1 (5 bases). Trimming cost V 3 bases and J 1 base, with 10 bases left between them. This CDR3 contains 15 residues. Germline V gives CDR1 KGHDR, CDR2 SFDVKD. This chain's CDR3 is CATSDLSTGTDTQYF. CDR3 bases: TGTGCCACCAGTGATCTATCGACAGGCACAGATACGCAGTATTTT.

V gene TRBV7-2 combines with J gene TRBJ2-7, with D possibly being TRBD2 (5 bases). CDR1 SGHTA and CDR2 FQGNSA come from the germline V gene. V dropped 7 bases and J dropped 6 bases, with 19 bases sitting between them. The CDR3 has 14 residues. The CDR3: CASTRGAETPEQYF. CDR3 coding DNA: TGTGCCAGCACGCGCGGAGCGGAGACACCCGAGCAGTACTTC.

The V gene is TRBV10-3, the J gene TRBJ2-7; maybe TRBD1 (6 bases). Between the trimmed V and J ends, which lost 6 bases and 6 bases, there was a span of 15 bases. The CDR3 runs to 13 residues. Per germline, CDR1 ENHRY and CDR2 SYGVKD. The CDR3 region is CAISANSRGEQYF. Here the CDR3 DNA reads TGTGCCATCAGCGCCAATAGCAGGGGCGAGCAGTACTTC.

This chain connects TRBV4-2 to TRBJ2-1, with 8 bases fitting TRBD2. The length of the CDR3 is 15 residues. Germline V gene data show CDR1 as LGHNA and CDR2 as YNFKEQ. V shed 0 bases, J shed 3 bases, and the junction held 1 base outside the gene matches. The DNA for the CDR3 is TGTGCCAGCAGCCAAGAAACTAGCGGCTACAATGAGCAGTTCTTC. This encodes CASSQETSGYNEQFF.

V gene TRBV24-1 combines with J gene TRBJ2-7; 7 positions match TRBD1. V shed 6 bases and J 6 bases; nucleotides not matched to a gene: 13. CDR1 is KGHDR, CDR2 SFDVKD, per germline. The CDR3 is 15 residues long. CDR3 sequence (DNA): TGTGCCACCAGTAGAGACAGGGTCCCCTGGGGCGAGCAGTACTTC. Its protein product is CATSRDRVPWGEQYF.

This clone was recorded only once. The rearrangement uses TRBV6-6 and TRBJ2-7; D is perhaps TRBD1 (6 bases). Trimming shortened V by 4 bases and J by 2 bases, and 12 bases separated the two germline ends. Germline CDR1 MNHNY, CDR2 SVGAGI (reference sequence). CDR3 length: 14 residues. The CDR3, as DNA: TGTGCCAGCAGTTCCCGGACAGTTACCTACGAGCAGTACTTC. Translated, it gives CASSSRTVTYEQYF.

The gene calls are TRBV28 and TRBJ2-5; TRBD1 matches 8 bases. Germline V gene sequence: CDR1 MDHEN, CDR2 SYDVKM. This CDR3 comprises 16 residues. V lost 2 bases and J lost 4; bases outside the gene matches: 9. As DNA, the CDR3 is TGTGCCAGCAGTTTACTAGGAGGGACAGGAGGAGAGACCCAGTACTTC. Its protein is CASSLLGGTGGETQYF. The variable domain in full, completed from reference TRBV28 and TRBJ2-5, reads DVKVTQSSRYLVKRTGEKVFLECVQDMDHENMFWYRQDPGLGLRLIYFSYDVKMKEKGDIPEGYSVSREKKERFSLILESASTNQTSMYLCASSLLGGTGGETQYFGPGTRLLVL.

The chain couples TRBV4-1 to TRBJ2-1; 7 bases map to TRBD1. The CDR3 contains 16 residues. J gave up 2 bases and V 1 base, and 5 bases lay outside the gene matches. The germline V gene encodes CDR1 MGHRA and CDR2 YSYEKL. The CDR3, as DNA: TGCGCCAGCAGCCAAGTGAAGGGGGCAGCCTACAATGAGCAGTTCTTC. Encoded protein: CASSQVKGAAYNEQFF.

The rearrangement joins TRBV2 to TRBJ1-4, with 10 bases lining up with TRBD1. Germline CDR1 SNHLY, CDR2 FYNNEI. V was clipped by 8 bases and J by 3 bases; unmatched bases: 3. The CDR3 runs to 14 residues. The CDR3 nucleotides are TGTGCCAGCCGGGGGACAGGGGCTAATGAAAAACTGTTTTTT. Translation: CASRGTGANEKLFF.

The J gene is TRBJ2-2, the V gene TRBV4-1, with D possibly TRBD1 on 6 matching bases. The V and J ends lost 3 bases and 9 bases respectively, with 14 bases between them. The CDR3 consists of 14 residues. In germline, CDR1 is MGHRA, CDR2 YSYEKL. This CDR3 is CASSHPIQGRELFF. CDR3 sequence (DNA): TGCGCCAGCAGCCACCCCATACAGGGCCGGGAGCTGTTTTTT.

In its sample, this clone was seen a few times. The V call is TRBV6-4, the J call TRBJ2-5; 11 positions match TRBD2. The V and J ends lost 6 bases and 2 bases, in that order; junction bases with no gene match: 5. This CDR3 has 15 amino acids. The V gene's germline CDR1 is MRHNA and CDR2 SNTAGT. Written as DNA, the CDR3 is TGTGCCAGCAGCCCGGGACTAGCGGATCAAGAGACCCAGTACTTC. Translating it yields CASSPGLADQETQYF.

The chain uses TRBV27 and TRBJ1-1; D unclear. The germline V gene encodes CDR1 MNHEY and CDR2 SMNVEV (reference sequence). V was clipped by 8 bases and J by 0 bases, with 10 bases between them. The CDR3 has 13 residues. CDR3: CASAEAMNTEAFF. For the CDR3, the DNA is TGTGCCAGCGCGGAGGCTATGAACACTGAAGCTTTCTTT.

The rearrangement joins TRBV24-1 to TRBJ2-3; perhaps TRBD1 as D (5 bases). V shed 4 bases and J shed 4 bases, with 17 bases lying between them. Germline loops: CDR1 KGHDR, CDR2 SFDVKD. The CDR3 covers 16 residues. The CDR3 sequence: CATSDAGPGNADTQYF. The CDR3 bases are TGTGCCACCAGTGACGCCGGTCCAGGGAACGCAGATACGCAGTATTTT.